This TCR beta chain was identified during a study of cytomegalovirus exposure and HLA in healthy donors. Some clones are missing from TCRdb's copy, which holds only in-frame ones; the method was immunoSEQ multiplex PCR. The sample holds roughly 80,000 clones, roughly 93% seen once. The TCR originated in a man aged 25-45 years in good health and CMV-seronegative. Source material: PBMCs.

The CDR3 DNA reads as TGCGCCAGCAGCTTGGGGGAGGGTAATGGCTACACCTTC. Its translation is CASSLGEGNGYTF. This chain connects TRBV5-1 to TRBJ1-2; D gene uncertain. CDR3 length equals 13 residues. The germline gives CDR1 SGHRS, CDR2 YFSETQ. Trimming took 0 bases from V and 6 from J, leaving 9 bases between them.